This T cell receptor beta chain is drawn from a study of shared clonotypes between healthy human individuals. Comments on this clone: Antigen specificity is unknown.

Germline values: CDR1 SGHTA, CDR2 FQGNSA. V lost 5 bases and J 0 bases, leaving 7 bases between the germline ends. This CDR3 is built from 14 residues. Assay used: immunoSEQ multiplex PCR; TCRdb lists only in-frame clones, some missing. The sample lists millions of clones, 93% seen once, with around 0.4% in the top ten. Study conclusions and caveats: The study drew on few donors, limiting represented genetic and exposure-history diversity.

The sequence derives from a man aged 18 to 29 in good health. Some clones in this sample may be carry-over from other donors' samples. The rearrangement links TRBV7-2 to TRBJ1-4; the D is unclear. The sequencing sample was made of naive CD4+ T cells from PBMCs. The subset was: CD45RA+ positively selected. The chain's CDR3 is CASSPSATNEKLFF. The CDR3 DNA sequence: TGTGCCAGCAGCCCATCTGCAACTAATGAAAAACTGTTTTTT.